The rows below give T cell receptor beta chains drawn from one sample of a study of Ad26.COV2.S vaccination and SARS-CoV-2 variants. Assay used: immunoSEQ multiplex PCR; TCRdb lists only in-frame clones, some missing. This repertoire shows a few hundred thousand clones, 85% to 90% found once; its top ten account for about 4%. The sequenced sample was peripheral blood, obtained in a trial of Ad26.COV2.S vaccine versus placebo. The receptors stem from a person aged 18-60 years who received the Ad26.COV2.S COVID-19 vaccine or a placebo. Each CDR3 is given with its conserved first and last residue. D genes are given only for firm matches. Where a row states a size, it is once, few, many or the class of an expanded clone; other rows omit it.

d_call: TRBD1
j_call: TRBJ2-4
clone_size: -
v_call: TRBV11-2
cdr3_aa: CASSLGQGQGIQYF
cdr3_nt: TGTGCCAGCAGCTTGGGACAGGGTCAGGGCATTCAGTACTTC

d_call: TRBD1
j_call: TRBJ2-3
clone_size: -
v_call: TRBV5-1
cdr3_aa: CASRNGQEVTDTQYF
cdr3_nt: TGCGCCAGCAGGAATGGACAGGAGGTCACAGATACGCAGTATTTT

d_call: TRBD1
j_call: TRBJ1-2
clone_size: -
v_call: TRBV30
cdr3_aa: CAWSGQGYYGYTF
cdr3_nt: TGTGCCTGGAGTGGACAGGGGTATTATGGCTACACCTTC

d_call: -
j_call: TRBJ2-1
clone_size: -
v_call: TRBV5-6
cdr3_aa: CASSGGLTYNEQFF
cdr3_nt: TGTGCCAGCAGCGGGGGACTCACCTACAATGAGCAGTTCTTC

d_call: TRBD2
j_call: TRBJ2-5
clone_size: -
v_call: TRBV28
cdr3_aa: CASSRTSGRWETQYF
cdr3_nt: TGTGCCAGCAGTAGGACTAGCGGGCGTTGGGAGACCCAGTACTTC

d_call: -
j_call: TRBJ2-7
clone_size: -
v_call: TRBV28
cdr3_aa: CASISGGMSYEQYF
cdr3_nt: TGTGCCAGCATATCCGGGGGAATGTCCTACGAGCAGTACTTC

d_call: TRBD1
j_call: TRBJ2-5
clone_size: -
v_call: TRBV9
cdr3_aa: CASSLGQVKTQYF
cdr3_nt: TGTGCCAGCAGCCTAGGACAGGTAAAGACCCAGTACTTC

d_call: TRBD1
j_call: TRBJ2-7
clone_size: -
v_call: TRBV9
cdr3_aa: CASSVGQAGEQYF
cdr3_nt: TGTGCCAGCAGCGTGGGACAGGCGGGCGAGCAGTACTTC

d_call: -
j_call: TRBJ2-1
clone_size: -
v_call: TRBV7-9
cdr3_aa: CASSSGSYNEQFF
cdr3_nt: TGTGCCAGCAGCTCAGGATCCTACAATGAGCAGTTCTTC

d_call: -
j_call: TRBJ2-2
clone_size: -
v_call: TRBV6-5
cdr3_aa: CASSYSLGRGGELFF
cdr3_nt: TGTGCCAGCAGTTACTCTTTGGGGCGGGGCGGGGAGCTGTTTTTT

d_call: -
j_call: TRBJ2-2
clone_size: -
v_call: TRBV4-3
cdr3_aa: CASSRKRGFTGELFF
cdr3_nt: TGCGCCAGCAGCCGCAAGAGGGGGTTCACCGGGGAGCTGTTTTTT

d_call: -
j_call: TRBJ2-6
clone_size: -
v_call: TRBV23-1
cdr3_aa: CASSLINGPSGANVLTF
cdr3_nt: TGCGCCAGCAGTCTGATCAATGGACCCTCTGGGGCCAACGTCCTGACTTTC

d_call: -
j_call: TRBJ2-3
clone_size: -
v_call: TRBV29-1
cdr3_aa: CSALTGTDTQYF
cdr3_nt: TGCAGCGCCCTAACTGGAACAGATACGCAGTATTTT

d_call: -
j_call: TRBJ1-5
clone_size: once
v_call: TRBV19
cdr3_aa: CASSMSRVWDGQPQHF
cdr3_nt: TGTGCCAGTAGTATGAGCAGGGTCTGGGATGGTCAGCCCCAGCATTTT

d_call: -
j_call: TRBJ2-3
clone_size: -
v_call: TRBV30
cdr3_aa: CAWSIGERTDTQYF
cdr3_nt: TGTGCCTGGAGTATAGGGGAACGCACAGATACGCAGTATTTT

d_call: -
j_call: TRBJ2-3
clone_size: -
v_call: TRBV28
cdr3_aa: CASSQLALDTQYF
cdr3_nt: TGTGCCAGCAGTCAACTAGCTTTGGATACGCAGTATTTT

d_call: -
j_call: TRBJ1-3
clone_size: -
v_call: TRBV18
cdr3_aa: CASSRGQISGNTIYF
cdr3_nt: TGTGCCAGCTCACGCGGACAGATCTCTGGAAACACCATATATTTT

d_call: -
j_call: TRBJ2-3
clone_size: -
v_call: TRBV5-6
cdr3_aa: CASSWTQEVAGTDTQYF
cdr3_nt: TGTGCCAGCAGCTGGACGCAGGAGGTCGCGGGTACAGATACGCAGTATTTT

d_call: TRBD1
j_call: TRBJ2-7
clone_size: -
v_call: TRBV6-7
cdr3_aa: CASSYSMAGQGEVVSYEQYF
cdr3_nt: TGTGCCAGCAGTTACTCGATGGCTGGACAGGGAGAGGTGGTCTCCTACGAGCAGTACTTC

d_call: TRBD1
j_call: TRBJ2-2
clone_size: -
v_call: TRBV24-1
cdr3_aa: CATSDSRDRGTGELFF
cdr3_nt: TGTGCCACCAGTGATTCCCGGGACAGGGGTACCGGGGAGCTGTTTTTT

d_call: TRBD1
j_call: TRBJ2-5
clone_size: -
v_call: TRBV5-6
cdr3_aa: CASSTRDRALSGYQETQYF
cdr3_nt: TGTGCCAGCAGCACCCGGGACAGGGCATTATCGGGGTACCAAGAGACCCAGTACTTC

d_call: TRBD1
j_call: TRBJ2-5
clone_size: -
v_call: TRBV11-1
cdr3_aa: CASNDRALETQYF
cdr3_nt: TGTGCCAGCAACGACAGGGCTTTGGAGACCCAGTACTTC

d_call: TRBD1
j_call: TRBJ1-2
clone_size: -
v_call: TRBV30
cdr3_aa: CAWSFYRGDGYTF
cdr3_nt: TGTGCCTGGAGCTTCTACAGGGGGGATGGCTACACCTTC

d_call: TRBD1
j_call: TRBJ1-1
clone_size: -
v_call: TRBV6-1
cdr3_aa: CASSEWTGAEAFF
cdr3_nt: TGTGCCAGCAGTGAGTGGACAGGGGCAGAAGCTTTCTTT

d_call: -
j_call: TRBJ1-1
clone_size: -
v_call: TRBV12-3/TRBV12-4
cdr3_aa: CASSRRSEAFF
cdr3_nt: TGTGCCAGCAGTCGCAGATCTGAAGCTTTCTTT

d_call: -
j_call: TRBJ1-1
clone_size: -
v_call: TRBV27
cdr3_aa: CASNVHRDGTEAFF
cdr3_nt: TGTGCCAGCAATGTACACAGGGATGGCACTGAAGCTTTCTTT

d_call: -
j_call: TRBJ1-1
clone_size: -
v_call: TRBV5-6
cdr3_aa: CASSLDGPSTRDTEAFF
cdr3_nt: TGTGCCAGCAGCTTGGACGGACCCTCAACCAGGGACACTGAAGCTTTCTTT

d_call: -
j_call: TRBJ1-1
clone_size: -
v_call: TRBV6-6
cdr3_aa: CASSPSRDTEAFF
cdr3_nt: TGTGCCAGCAGTCCCTCCCGGGACACTGAAGCTTTCTTT

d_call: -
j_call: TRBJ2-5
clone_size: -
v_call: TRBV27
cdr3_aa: CASSLLGVETQYF
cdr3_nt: TGTGCCAGCAGTTTATTAGGGGTGGAGACCCAGTACTTC

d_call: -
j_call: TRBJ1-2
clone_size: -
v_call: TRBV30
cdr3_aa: CAWGSPPAPLGYTF
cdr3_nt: TGTGCCTGGGGATCGCCGCCGGCCCCCCTAGGCTACACCTTC

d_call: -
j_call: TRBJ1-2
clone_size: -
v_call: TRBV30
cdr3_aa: CLLGAGTYGYTF
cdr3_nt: TGTCTCTTAGGGGCGGGGACTTATGGCTACACCTTC

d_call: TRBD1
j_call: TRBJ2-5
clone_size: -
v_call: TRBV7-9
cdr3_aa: CASSRGQGRETQYF
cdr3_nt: TGTGCCAGCAGTCGTGGACAGGGACGTGAGACCCAGTACTTC

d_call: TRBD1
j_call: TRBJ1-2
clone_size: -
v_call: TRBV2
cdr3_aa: CASRTLNPGGSGYTF
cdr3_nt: TGTGCCAGCAGAACACTCAATCCAGGGGGGTCGGGTTACACCTTC

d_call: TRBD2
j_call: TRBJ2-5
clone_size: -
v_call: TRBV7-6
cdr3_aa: CASSRLAVQETQYF
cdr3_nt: TGTGCCAGCAGCAGACTAGCGGTCCAAGAGACCCAGTACTTC

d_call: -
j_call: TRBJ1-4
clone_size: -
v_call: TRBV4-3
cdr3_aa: CASSQDSPVGDEKLFF
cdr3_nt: TGCGCCAGCAGCCAAGATTCTCCAGTAGGGGATGAAAAACTGTTTTTT

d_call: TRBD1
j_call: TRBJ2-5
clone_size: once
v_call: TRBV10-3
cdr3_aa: CAISESGQVEFQETQYF
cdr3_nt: TGTGCCATCAGTGAGTCTGGACAGGTAGAATTCCAGGAGACCCAGTACTTC

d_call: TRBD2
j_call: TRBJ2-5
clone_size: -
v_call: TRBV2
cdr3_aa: CASGSEGRARQETQYF
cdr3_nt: TGTGCCAGCGGCTCTGAGGGGAGGGCACGGCAAGAGACCCAGTACTTC

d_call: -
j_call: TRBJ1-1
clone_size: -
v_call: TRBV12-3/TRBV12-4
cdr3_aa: CASSFPGAEAFF
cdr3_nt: TGTGCCAGCAGTTTTCCGGGGGCGGAAGCTTTCTTT

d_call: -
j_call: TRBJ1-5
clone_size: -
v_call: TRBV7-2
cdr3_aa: CASSLPGVGNQPQHF
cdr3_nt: TGTGCCAGCAGCTTACCAGGGGTTGGCAATCAGCCCCAGCATTTT

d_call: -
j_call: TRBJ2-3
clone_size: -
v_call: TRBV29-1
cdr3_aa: CSVEEGVRTDTQYF
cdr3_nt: TGCAGCGTTGAAGAAGGTGTTCGCACAGATACGCAGTATTTT

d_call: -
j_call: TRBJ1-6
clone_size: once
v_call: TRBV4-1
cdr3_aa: CASSPRPLNNSPLHF
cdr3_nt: TGCGCCAGCAGCCCACGTCCTCTTAATAATTCACCCCTCCACTTT

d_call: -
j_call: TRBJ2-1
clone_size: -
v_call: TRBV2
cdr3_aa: CASSERSDSYNEQFF
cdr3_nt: TGTGCCAGCAGTGAAAGGTCCGACTCCTACAATGAGCAGTTCTTC

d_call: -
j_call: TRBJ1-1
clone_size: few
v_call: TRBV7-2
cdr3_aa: CASSLEGSDTEAFF
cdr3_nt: TGTGCCAGCAGCTTAGAGGGTTCTGACACTGAAGCTTTCTTT

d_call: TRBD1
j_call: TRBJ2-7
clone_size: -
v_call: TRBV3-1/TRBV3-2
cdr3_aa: CASSLRGTGAYEQYF
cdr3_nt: TGTGCCAGCAGCCTCAGAGGGACAGGGGCCTACGAGCAGTACTTC

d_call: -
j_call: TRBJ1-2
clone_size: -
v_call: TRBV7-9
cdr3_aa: CASSLVGGRMGGYTF
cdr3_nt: TGTGCCAGCAGCTTAGTAGGTGGCAGGATGGGTGGCTACACCTTC

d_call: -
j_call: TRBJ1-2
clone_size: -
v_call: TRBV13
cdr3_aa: CASRGPLGYTF
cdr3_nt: TGTGCCAGCAGGGGACCTTTAGGCTACACCTTC

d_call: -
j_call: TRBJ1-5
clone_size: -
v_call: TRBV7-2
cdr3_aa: CASSLGGWGRSKDF
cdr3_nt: TGTGCCAGCAGCTTAGGAGGTTGGGGGCGGTCTAAGGATTTT

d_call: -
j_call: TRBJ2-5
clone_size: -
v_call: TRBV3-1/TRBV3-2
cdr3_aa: CASSQERGVAETQYF
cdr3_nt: TGTGCCAGCAGCCAAGAGAGAGGGGTCGCAGAGACCCAGTACTTC

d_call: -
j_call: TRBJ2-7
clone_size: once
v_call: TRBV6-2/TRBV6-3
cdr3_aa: CASSYLPIFYEQYF
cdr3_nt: TGTGCCAGCAGTTACCTCCCCATCTTCTACGAGCAGTACTTC

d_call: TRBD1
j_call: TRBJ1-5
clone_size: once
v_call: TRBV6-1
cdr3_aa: CASSDPPTGALGSNQPQHF
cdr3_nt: TGTGCCAGCAGTGACCCCCCTACAGGGGCGTTGGGGAGCAATCAGCCCCAGCATTTT